These 10 T cell receptor beta chains were sequenced from one sample in a study of T cell repertoires in cytomegalovirus infection. Antigen specificity for these receptors is unknown. TCRdb analysed the reads with MiXCR anew, one entry per CDR3 protein. Of some 920,000 distinct CDR3 sequences in the sample, about a third were seen once. Material: cultured CD8+ T cells from PBMCs, obtained from culture after CMV antigen stimulation. The receptor set was obtained from a human donor in good health (CMV status not recorded). Some clones in this sample may be carry-over from other donors' samples.

This clonotype came up many times. V is TRBV4-2 and J is TRBJ2-3, with 10 bases identical to TRBD2. This CDR3 has 16 residues. Germline V gene data show CDR1 as LGHNA and CDR2 as YNFKEQ. With V trimmed by 5 bases and J by 4 bases, 9 bases remained unmatched. CDR3 amino acids: CASSSSPAGGADTQYF. CDR3 DNA sequence: TGTGCCAGCAGCTCAAGCCCAGCGGGGGGGGCAGATACGCAGTATTTT.

The genes are TRBV25-1 and TRBJ2-1, with 9 bases fitting TRBD2. Germline loops: CDR1 MGHDK, CDR2 SYGVNS. The trim removed 3 bases at V and 15 bases at J, leaving 15 bases unmatched. The CDR3 consists of 15 residues. CDR3 residues: CASSDGKAGGLERFF. The CDR3, as DNA: TGTGCCAGCAGTGATGGGAAAGCGGGGGGCCTTGAACGGTTCTTC.

This clonotype was found a few times. The chain has TRBV10-2 and TRBJ2-7; D possibly uses TRBD1 or TRBD2 (6 bases each). With 5 bases removed from V and 0 bases from J, the gap between germline ends came to 14 bases. CDR1 WSHSY and CDR2 SAAADI come from the germline V gene. The CDR3 extends over 15 amino acids. CDR3 in amino acids: CASSSRGEDSYEQYF. CDR3 in DNA: TGCGCCAGCAGTTCTAGGGGGGAGGACTCCTACGAGCAGTACTTC.

V is TRBV3-1 and J is TRBJ2-5; D assignment may be TRBD1 or TRBD2 (5 bases each). V lost 2 bases and J 2 bases, leaving 15 bases between the germline ends. Germline V gene data show CDR1 as LGHDT and CDR2 as YNNKEL (reference sequence). This CDR3 spans 16 amino acids. The CDR3 is CASSQMPGPRQETQYF. The CDR3 DNA sequence: TGTGCCAGCAGCCAAATGCCGGGACCGAGGCAAGAGACCCAGTACTTC.

Here the CDR3 DNA reads TGTGCTAGTGGGACAGGGAGAGCAGATACGCAGTATTTT. It specifies CASGTGRADTQYF. This chain uses TRBV12-5 with TRBJ2-3; 7 bases are a match to TRBD1. Germline V gene lookup returns CDR1 LGHNT and CDR2 FRNRAP. J gave up 4 bases and V 6 bases, and 4 bases lay outside the gene matches. The CDR3 extends over 13 amino acids.

The genes are TRBV18 and TRBJ2-2; maybe TRBD2 (6 bases). V lost 2 bases, J lost 6 bases, and 22 bases lay in between. The V gene's germline CDR1 is KGHSH and CDR2 LQKENI. The CDR3 is 18 residues long. The CDR3 loop is CASSPEQAHRRGSGELFF. The CDR3 DNA is TGTGCCAGCTCACCAGAGCAGGCGCACCGTCGGGGGTCCGGGGAGCTGTTTTTT. Complete variable domain (other parts from reference TRBV18 and TRBJ2-2): NAGVMQNPRHLVRRRGQEARLRCSPMKGHSHVYWYRQLPEEGLKFMVYLQKENIIDESGMPKERFSAEFPKEGPSILRIQQVVRGDSAAYFCASSPEQAHRRGSGELFFGEGSRLTVL.

The rearrangement links TRBV7-9 to TRBJ2-1, with D possibly TRBD1 on 6 matching bases. Germline V gene lookup returns CDR1 SEHNR and CDR2 FQNEAQ (reference sequence). Trimming left V 5 bases short and J 7 bases short, with 18 bases between. This CDR3 comprises 15 residues. The CDR3 DNA sequence: TGTGCCAGCAGCACAAGGACAGACCCATGGAATGAGCAGTTCTTC. Amino acid sequence: CASSTRTDPWNEQFF. Together with reference TRBV7-9 and TRBJ2-1, the CDR3 gives the full variable domain: DTGVSQNPRHKITKRGQNVTFRCDPISEHNRLYWYRQTLGQGPEFLTYFQNEAQLEKSRLLSDRFSAERPKGSFSTLEIQRTEQGDSAMYLCASSTRTDPWNEQFFGPGTRLTVL.

This clonotype appeared a few times. The chain carries TRBV7-8 and TRBJ2-3; 7 bases align to TRBD2. This CDR3 contains 14 residues. V lost 7 bases and J lost 1; bases outside the gene matches: 5. Germline CDR1 SGHVS, CDR2 FQNEAQ. The CDR3: CASNWGGGTDTQYF. The CDR3 nucleotides are TGTGCCAGCAATTGGGGGGGGGGCACAGATACGCAGTATTTT.

The V and J genes are TRBV5-1 and TRBJ1-4, with D perhaps TRBD1 (5 bases). Germline CDR1 is SGHRS and CDR2 is YFSETQ. Between the trimmed V and J ends, which lost 4 bases and 5 bases, there was a span of 15 bases. The CDR3 is made up of 15 amino acids. DNA for the CDR3: TGCGCCAGCAGCCCACGACAGAGTGTCAATGAAAAACTGTTTTTT. This codes for CASSPRQSVNEKLFF.

This clonotype was seen more than once but under ten times. V gene TRBV10-2 combines with J gene TRBJ2-5; D unclear. CDR3 length: 14 amino acids. V dropped 3 bases and J dropped 0 bases, with 8 bases sitting between them. CDR1 and CDR2 from the germline V gene are WSHSY and SAAADI. The CDR3 DNA sequence: TGCGCCAGCAGTGAAACCAGATACCAAGAGACCCAGTACTTC. Protein product: CASSETRYQETQYF.